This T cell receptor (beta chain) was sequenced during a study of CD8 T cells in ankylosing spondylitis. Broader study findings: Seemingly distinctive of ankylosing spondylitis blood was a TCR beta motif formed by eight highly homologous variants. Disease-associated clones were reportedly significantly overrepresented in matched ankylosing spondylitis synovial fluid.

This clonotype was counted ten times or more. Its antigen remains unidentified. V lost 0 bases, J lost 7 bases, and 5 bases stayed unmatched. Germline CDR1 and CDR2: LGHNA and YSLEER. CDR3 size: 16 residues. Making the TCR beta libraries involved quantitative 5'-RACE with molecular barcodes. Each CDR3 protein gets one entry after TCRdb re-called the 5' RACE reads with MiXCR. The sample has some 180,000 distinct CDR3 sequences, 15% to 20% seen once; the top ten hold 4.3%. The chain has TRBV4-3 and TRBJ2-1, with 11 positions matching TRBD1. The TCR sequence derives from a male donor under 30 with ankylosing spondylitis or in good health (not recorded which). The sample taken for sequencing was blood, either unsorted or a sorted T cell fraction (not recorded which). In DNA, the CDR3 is TGCGCCAGCAGCCAAGAAAGGACAGGGGGCTTGAATGAGCAGTTCTTC. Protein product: CASSQERTGGLNEQFF.